These 9 T cell receptor beta chains were sequenced from one sample in a study of blood T cell repertoires in COVID-19. The protocol was immunoSEQ multiplex PCR, while the TCRdb copy is restricted to in-frame clones and leaves out a portion. The sample yields around 200,000 clones, about 85% seen once. What was sequenced was peripheral blood. The source of these receptors is a woman older than 75 with acute or convalescent COVID-19.

The chain employs TRBV3-1 (or the pseudogene TRBV3-2) and TRBJ2-7; the match to TRBD2 covers 11 bases. The V segment lost 3 bases and the J segment 3 bases; nucleotides outside the gene matches: 4. Germline loops: CDR1 LGHDT, CDR2 YNNKEL (reference sequence). CDR3 length: 15 residues. CDR3 DNA: TGTGCCAGCAGCCAGTGGGGACTAGCGGACTACGAGCAGTACTTC. Its protein is CASSQWGLADYEQYF.

The V and J genes are TRBV5-4 and TRBJ2-3; 7 bases are shared with TRBD1. CDR3 size: 15 residues. Germline lookup yields CDR1 SGHNT and CDR2 YYREEE (reference sequence). V was pared by 4 bases and J by 2 bases, with 7 bases of the junction left unmatched. CDR3: CASSLRQGPTDTQYF. DNA of the CDR3: TGTGCCAGCAGCCTCCGACAGGGCCCCACAGATACGCAGTATTTT.

This chain uses TRBV4-1 with TRBJ2-3; D unclear. Trimming cost V 4 bases and J 0 bases, with 8 bases left between them. CDR1 is MGHRA, CDR2 YSYEKL, per germline. This CDR3 spans 14 amino acids. The CDR3: CASSLVLSTDTQYF. CDR3 DNA: TGCGCCAGCAGCCTAGTACTTAGCACAGATACGCAGTATTTT.

The rearrangement uses TRBV5-1 and TRBJ2-1; TRBD2 might be the D (5 bases). The CDR3 length is 15 residues. From germline, CDR1 is SGHRS and CDR2 YFSETQ. Trimming pared 3 bases from V and 5 bases from J, leaving 15 bases between. The CDR3 bases are TGCGCCAGCAGCTCGGGGATATTGAGGGACAATGAGCAGTTCTTC. Protein: CASSSGILRDNEQFF.

V is TRBV3-1 (or the pseudogene TRBV3-2) and J is TRBJ2-7; possible D gene TRBD2, 6 bases. This CDR3 has 12 residues. Germline V gene data show CDR1 as LGHDT and CDR2 as YNNKEL (reference sequence). Trimming removed 2 bases at V and 6 bases at J, with 8 bases between. CDR3 nucleotides: TGTGCCAGCAGCCAACGGGGGAGCGAGCAGTACTTC. Translated, it gives CASSQRGSEQYF.

The chain joins TRBV5-1 to TRBJ1-1; the match to TRBD1 covers 7 bases. Germline V CDR1 and CDR2: SGHRS, YFSETQ. CDR3 size: 15 residues. J lost 1 base, V lost 1 base, and 4 bases had no gene match. The CDR3 loop reads CASSLSTGWNTEAFF. The CDR3 DNA is TGCGCCAGCAGCTTGTCGACAGGGTGGAACACTGAAGCTTTCTTT. The whole variable domain, filled in from reference TRBV5-1 and TRBJ1-1, reads KAGVTQTPRYLIKTRGQQVTLSCSPISGHRSVSWYQQTPGQGLQFLFEYFSETQRNKGNFPGRFSGRQFSNSRSEMNVSTLELGDSALYLCASSLSTGWNTEAFFGQGTRLTVV.

The V call is TRBV7-8, the J call TRBJ2-7; the D gene is possibly TRBD2 (5 bases). The V end lost 1 base, the J end lost 7 bases, and 11 bases lay between the germline ends. This CDR3 comprises 13 residues. The germline gives CDR1 SGHVS, CDR2 FQNEAQ. The CDR3 bases are TGTGCCAGCAGCTTAGAGAGGGTTCGGGAGCAGTACTTC. This encodes CASSLERVREQYF.

This rearrangement joins TRBV7-2 to TRBJ2-4; 8 positions agree with TRBD2. The CDR3 has 16 residues. CDR1 and CDR2 (germline): SGHTA, FQGNSA. V shed 4 bases, J shed 0 bases, and the junction held 5 bases outside the gene matches. In DNA, the CDR3 is TGTGCCAGCAGCTCGAGCGGGGGCTTAGCCAAAAACATTCAGTACTTC. It translates to CASSSSGGLAKNIQYF.

This rearrangement joins TRBV5-6 to TRBJ1-6, with a possible D match to TRBD1 (5 bases). The V gene's germline CDR1 is SGHDT and CDR2 YYEEEE. The ends were cut back, 5 bases at V and 9 bases at J, with 21 bases in the middle. This CDR3 has 16 residues. This chain's CDR3 is CASRILRQSHRSPLHF. The CDR3 DNA reads TGTGCCAGCAGGATCCTTCGACAGTCGCATCGTTCACCCCTCCACTTT.